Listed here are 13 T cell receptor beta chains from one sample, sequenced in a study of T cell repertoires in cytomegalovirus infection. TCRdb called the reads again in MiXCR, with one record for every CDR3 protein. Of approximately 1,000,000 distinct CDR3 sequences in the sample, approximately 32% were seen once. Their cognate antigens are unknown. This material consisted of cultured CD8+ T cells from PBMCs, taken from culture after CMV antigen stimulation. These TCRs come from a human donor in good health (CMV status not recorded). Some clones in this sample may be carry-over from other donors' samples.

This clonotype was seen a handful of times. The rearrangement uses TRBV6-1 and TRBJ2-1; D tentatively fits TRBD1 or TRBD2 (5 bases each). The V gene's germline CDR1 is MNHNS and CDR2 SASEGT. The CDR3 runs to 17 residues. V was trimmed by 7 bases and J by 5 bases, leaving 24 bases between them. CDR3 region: CASTPPRGLRFDNEQFF. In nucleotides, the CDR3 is TGTGCCAGCACTCCCCCGAGGGGCCTCCGCTTTGACAATGAGCAGTTCTTC.

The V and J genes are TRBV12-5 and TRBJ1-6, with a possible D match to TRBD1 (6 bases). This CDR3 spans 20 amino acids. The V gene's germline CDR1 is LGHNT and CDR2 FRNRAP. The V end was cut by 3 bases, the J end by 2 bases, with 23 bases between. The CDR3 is CASGFWMDSPQTTYNSPLHF. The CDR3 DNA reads TGTGCTAGTGGTTTCTGGATGGACAGCCCGCAGACAACCTATAATTCACCCCTCCACTTT.

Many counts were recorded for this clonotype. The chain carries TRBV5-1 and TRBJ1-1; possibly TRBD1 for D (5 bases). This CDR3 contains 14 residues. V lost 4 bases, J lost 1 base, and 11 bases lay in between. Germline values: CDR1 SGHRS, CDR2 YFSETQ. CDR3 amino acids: CASSVGTANTEAFF. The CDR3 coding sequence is TGCGCCAGCAGCGTAGGGACTGCGAACACTGAAGCTTTCTTT.

This CDR3 reads CASSYVVEYNEQFF. CDR3 nucleotides: TGTGCCAGCAGTTACGTCGTCGAATACAATGAGCAGTTCTTC. The rearrangement joins TRBV6-2 or TRBV6-3 to TRBJ2-1; D not certain. Germline V gives CDR1 MNHEY, CDR2 SVGEGT. Trimming cost V 2 bases and J 4 bases, with 9 bases left between them. The CDR3 totals 14 residues.

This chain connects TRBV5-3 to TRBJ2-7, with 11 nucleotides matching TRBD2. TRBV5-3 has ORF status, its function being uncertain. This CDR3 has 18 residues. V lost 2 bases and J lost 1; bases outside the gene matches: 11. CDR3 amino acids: CARSFGDPGTSGSYEQYV. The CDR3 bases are TGTGCCAGAAGCTTCGGGGACCCCGGGACTAGCGGATCCTACGAGCAGTACGTC.

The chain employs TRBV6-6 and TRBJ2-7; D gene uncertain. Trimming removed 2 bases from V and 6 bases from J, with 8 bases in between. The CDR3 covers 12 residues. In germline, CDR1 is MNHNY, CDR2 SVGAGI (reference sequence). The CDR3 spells CASSYRLGEQYF. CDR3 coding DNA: TGTGCCAGCAGTTACCGTCTGGGCGAGCAGTACTTC.

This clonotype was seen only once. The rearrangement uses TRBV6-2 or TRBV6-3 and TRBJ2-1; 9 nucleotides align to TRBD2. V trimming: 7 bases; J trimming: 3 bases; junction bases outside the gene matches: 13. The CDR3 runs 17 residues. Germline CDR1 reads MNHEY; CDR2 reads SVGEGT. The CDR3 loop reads CASTPGTSRPIYNEQFF. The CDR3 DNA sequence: TGTGCCAGCACCCCCGGGACTAGCCGACCCATCTACAATGAGCAGTTCTTC.

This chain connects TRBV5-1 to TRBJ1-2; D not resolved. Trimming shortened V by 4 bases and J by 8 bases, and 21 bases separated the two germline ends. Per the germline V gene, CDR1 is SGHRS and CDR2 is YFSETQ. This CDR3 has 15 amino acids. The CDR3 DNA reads TGCGCCAGCAGCGTGGACGGAGATGGGATTGTGGGCTACACCTTC. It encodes CASSVDGDGIVGYTF.

The CDR3 DNA is TGCGCCAGCAGTGAGGGGGGGCCTAAATATAATTCACCCCTCCACTTT. Translated, it gives CASSEGGPKYNSPLHF. The chain employs TRBV10-2 and TRBJ1-6; maybe TRBD1 (6 bases). Trimming cost V 2 bases and J 4 bases, with 12 bases left between them. The germline CDR1 and CDR2 sequences are WSHSY and SAAADI. The CDR3 runs to 16 residues.

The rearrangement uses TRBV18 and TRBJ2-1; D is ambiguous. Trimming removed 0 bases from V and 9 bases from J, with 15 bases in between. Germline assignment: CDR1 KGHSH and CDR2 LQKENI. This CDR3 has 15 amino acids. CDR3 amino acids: CASSPPEPLALEQFF. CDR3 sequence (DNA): TGTGCCAGCTCACCACCAGAACCACTGGCTCTTGAGCAGTTCTTC.

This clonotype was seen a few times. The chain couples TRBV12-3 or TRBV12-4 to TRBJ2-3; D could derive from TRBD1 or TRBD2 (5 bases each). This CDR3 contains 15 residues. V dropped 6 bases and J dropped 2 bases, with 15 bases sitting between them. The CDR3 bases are TGTGCCAGCAGCTCCAGAGGGGTTTACACAGATACGCAGTATTTT. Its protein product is CASSSRGVYTDTQYF.

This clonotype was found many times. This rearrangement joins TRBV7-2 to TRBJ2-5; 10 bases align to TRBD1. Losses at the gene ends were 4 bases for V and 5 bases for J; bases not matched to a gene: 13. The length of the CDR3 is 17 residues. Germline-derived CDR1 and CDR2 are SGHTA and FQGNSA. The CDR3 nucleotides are TGTGCCAGCAGCTCTCCCGGGACAGGGGTCGATTGGGAGACCCAGTACTTC. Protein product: CASSSPGTGVDWETQYF. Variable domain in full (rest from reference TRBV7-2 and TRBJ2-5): GAGVSQSPSNKVTEKGKDVELRCDPISGHTALYWYRQSLGQGLEFLIYFQGNSAPDKSGLPSDRFSAERTGGSVSTLTIQRTQQEDSAVYLCASSSPGTGVDWETQYFGPGTRLLVL.

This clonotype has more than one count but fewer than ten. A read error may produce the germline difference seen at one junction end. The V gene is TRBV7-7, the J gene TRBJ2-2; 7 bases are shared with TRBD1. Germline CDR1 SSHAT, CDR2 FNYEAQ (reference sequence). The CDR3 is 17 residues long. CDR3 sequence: CASSLGTGTANTGELFF. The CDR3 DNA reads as TGTGCTAGCAGCTTAGGGACCGGGACAGCGAACACCGGGGAGCTGTTTTTT.